One T cell receptor beta chain is described in this entry. In germline, CDR1 is KGHSH, CDR2 LQKENI. V dropped 6 bases and J dropped 6 bases, with 21 bases sitting between them. CDR3 length: 16 residues. Profiled with immunoSEQ multiplex PCR; TCRdb holds only in-frame clones, not every one. In the table there are 250,000 to 350,000 clones, around nine tenths of which are singletons. The data stem from a study of blood T cell repertoires in COVID-19. About the research overall: The cDNA or gDNA used as material had been derived from T cells, B-cell-depleted T cells, or PBMCs.

The source is a woman between 55 and 75 years old with acute or convalescent COVID-19. Source material: peripheral blood. This chain joins TRBV18 and TRBJ2-1; D may be TRBD2 (7 bases). CDR3 protein: CASSHGGGSGPNEQFF. CDR3 DNA: TGTGCCAGCTCCCACGGCGGGGGCTCGGGTCCCAATGAGCAGTTCTTC.